This T cell receptor (beta chain) was sequenced for a study of patients and donors after allogeneic stem cell transplantation. Trimming took 7 bases from V and 5 from J; bases not matched to a gene: 13. Germline assignment: CDR1 SEHNR and CDR2 FQNEAQ (reference sequence). The CDR3 consists of 16 residues. MiXCR was run by TCRdb on the RT-PCR reads, yielding one entry per CDR3 protein. The sample lists 410,000 or so distinct CDR3 sequences, under 20% seen once, with 7% to 7.5% in the top ten. In its sample, this clonotype was seen a few times. The sample comprised blood, either unsorted or a sorted T cell fraction (not recorded which). This sequence was found in a human donor who was either an allogeneic HSCT recipient or a stem cell or donor lymphocyte infusion donor (not recorded which). It is not recorded whose cells these are; they may come from a transplant donor. This rearrangement joins TRBV7-9 to TRBJ2-1, with 8 bases lining up with TRBD2. This CDR3 reads CASILRLARADNEQFF. In DNA, the CDR3 is TGTGCCAGCATCCTCCGACTAGCGCGAGCGGACAATGAGCAGTTCTTC.